The present T cell receptor (beta chain) was sequenced within a study of cytomegalovirus exposure and HLA in healthy donors. General study results and limits: TCR beta V segments were, for the most part, productive about 87% or about 30% of the time in an earlier analysis. Cytomegalovirus-associated TCR beta chains were listed, numbering around 150.

Primers for the PCR totalled 60 Vbeta and 13 Jbeta. Per the study methods: Later analysis identified 65 million to 80 million unique TCR beta chains, about 10 million shared. Produced via immunoSEQ multiplex PCR; TCRdb's table is partial and in-frame only. V, J and clone size were drawn from that table, and D and trimming were deduced from the DNA. Altogether about 160,000 clones are present, roughly 75% being singletons, with the ten largest covering around 1.4%. Details on this clone: Its antigen is unidentified.

The CDR3 runs 16 residues. Per germline, CDR1 WNHNN and CDR2 SYGVQD (reference sequence). The junction had 8 bases not matched to a gene; V was cut back by 4 bases and J by 1 base. The source is a man between 18 and 35 years old in good health and CMV-seronegative. Material: PBMCs. This chain links TRBV10-1 with TRBJ1-1; 8 nucleotides line up with TRBD1. This CDR3 reads CASSGGTGTGNTEAFF. The CDR3 nucleotides read TGCGCCAGCAGTGGGGGTACCGGGACAGGGAACACTGAAGCTTTCTTT.